Presented here are 27 T cell receptor beta chains from one specimen sequenced in a study of control samples from healthy donors and cancer patients. Clones were read by immunoSEQ multiplex PCR, and TCRdb kept only the in-frame ones, dropping some. The sample holds about 170,000 clones, roughly 94% seen once. Specimen: blood. The receptors shown here come from a woman aged 18-35 years in good health.

This chain joins TRBV18 and TRBJ2-2; D perhaps matches TRBD2 (5 bases). Trimming left V 3 bases short and J 5 bases short, with 10 bases between. Germline-derived CDR1 and CDR2 are KGHSH and LQKENI. This CDR3 contains 14 residues. The CDR3 protein is CASSPQRETGELFF. The CDR3 DNA reads TGTGCCAGCTCACCGCAACGGGAAACCGGGGAGCTGTTTTTT.

The rearrangement uses TRBV29-1 and TRBJ1-4; TRBD1 might be the D (5 bases). Germline-derived CDR1 and CDR2 are SQVTM and ANQGSEA. V was cut by 7 bases and J by 6 bases, with 9 bases left in between. CDR3 length: 11 residues. Here the CDR3 reads CSGWGDEKLFF. Written as DNA, the CDR3 is TGCAGCGGATGGGGGGATGAAAAACTGTTTTTT. The full variable domain, in which reference TRBV29-1 and TRBJ1-4 provide the parts outside the CDR3, is SAVISQKPSRDICQRGTSLTIQCQVDSQVTMMFWYRQQPGQSLTLIATANQGSEATYESGFVIDKFPISRPNLTFSTLTVSNMSPEDSSIYLCSGWGDEKLFFGSGTQLSVL.

The chain carries TRBV19 and TRBJ2-6; weak D call: TRBD2 (5 bases). The V end lost 3 bases, the J end lost 4 bases, and 7 bases lay between the germline ends. Germline loops: CDR1 LNHDA, CDR2 SQIVND (reference sequence). The CDR3 length is 14 residues. The CDR3 DNA sequence: TGTGCCAGTAGTATGAGGGTCGGGGCCAACGTCCTGACTTTC. Encoded protein: CASSMRVGANVLTF.

The V call is TRBV27, the J call TRBJ1-5; the D gene is possibly TRBD1 (5 bases). The CDR3 spans 12 residues. Germline CDR1 and CDR2: MNHEY and SMNVEV (reference sequence). Trimming shortened V by 6 bases and J by 7 bases, and 10 bases separated the two germline ends. The CDR3 DNA is TGTGCCAGCAGCAGGACAAGCCAGCCCCAGCATTTT. Its translation is CASSRTSQPQHF.

This sequence joins TRBV5-1 and TRBJ1-4; no clear D gene. This CDR3 has 13 residues. Germline V CDR1 and CDR2: SGHRS, YFSETQ. The V end was cut by 0 bases, the J end by 6 bases, with 6 bases between. The CDR3 here is CASSLARDEKLFF. In nucleotides, the CDR3 is TGCGCCAGCAGCTTGGCTAGGGATGAAAAACTGTTTTTT. Complete variable domain (other parts from reference TRBV5-1 and TRBJ1-4): KAGVTQTPRYLIKTRGQQVTLSCSPISGHRSVSWYQQTPGQGLQFLFEYFSETQRNKGNFPGRFSGRQFSNSRSEMNVSTLELGDSALYLCASSLARDEKLFFGSGTQLSVL.

This clone was picked up one time. The CDR3 loop is CASSSMNTEAFF. The CDR3 nucleotides read TGTGCCAGCAGCTCGATGAACACTGAAGCTTTCTTT. The chain recombines TRBV9 with TRBJ1-1; D is uncertain. The CDR3 is 12 residues long. Trimming cost V 4 bases and J 0 bases, with 4 bases left between them. Germline lookup yields CDR1 SGDLS and CDR2 YYNGEE.

V and J are TRBV3-1 (or the pseudogene TRBV3-2) and TRBJ1-2, with 7 bases lining up with TRBD1. Looked up from germline, CDR1 is LGHDT and CDR2 is YNNKEL (reference sequence). V lost 7 bases to trimming and J lost 8 bases; unmatched junction nucleotides: 10. This CDR3 has 13 amino acids. The CDR3 DNA is TGTGCCAGCACCTCGACAGGGCGGTCCGGCTACACCTTC. Translated, it gives CASTSTGRSGYTF.

The chain couples TRBV27 to TRBJ2-7, with a weak D call TRBD1 (6 bases). The CDR3 covers 14 residues. The germline V gene has CDR1 MNHEY and CDR2 SMNVEV (reference sequence). Trimming stripped 6 bases from V and 3 bases from J, with 15 bases between. The CDR3 DNA reads TGTGCCAGCAGCCCACGGAAGGGACACTACGAGCAGTACTTC. Protein product: CASSPRKGHYEQYF.

This chain links TRBV19 with TRBJ2-5; 14 nucleotides agree with TRBD2. Germline assignment: CDR1 LNHDA and CDR2 SQIVND (reference sequence). J lost 5 bases, V lost 7 bases, and 6 bases had no gene match. There are 15 residues in the CDR3. CDR3 sequence: CASTEGLAGVETQYF. The CDR3 nucleotides read TGTGCCAGTACCGAGGGACTAGCGGGAGTGGAGACCCAGTACTTC.

This rearrangement joins TRBV19 to TRBJ2-4; D may match TRBD1 or TRBD2 (5 bases each). Germline CDR1 reads LNHDA; CDR2 reads SQIVND (reference sequence). Trimming pared 3 bases from V and 0 bases from J, leaving 9 bases between. This CDR3 is built from 15 residues. The CDR3, as DNA: TGTGCCAGTAGTATCGGGGCCGTAGCCAAAAACATTCAGTACTTC. It codes for CASSIGAVAKNIQYF. Variable domain in full (rest from reference TRBV19 and TRBJ2-4): DGGITQSPKYLFRKEGQNVTLSCEQNLNHDAMYWYRQDPGQGLRLIYYSQIVNDFQKGDIAEGYSVSREKKESFPLTVTSAQKNPTAFYLCASSIGAVAKNIQYFGAGTRLSVL.

This clone was seen more than once but under ten times. This sequence joins TRBV19 and TRBJ1-5; D gene unclear. CDR1 LNHDA and CDR2 SQIVND come from the germline V gene (reference sequence). The CDR3 runs to 14 residues. V was clipped by 6 bases and J by 3 bases, with 12 bases between them. This CDR3 is CASSPSRINQPQHF. For the CDR3, the DNA is TGTGCCAGTAGCCCCTCAAGGATCAATCAGCCCCAGCATTTT. The variable domain in full, completed from reference TRBV19 and TRBJ1-5, reads DGGITQSPKYLFRKEGQNVTLSCEQNLNHDAMYWYRQDPGQGLRLIYYSQIVNDFQKGDIAEGYSVSREKKESFPLTVTSAQKNPTAFYLCASSPSRINQPQHFGDGTRLSIL.

CDR3 amino acids: CSAAGAVGYTF. CDR3 nucleotides: TGCAGCGCGGCGGGCGCGGTAGGCTACACCTTC. V gene TRBV29-1 combines with J gene TRBJ1-2, with D unresolved. Germline V gene lookup returns CDR1 SQVTM and CDR2 ANQGSEA. The CDR3 runs to 11 residues. V dropped 7 bases and J dropped 8 bases, with 14 bases sitting between them.

The chain recombines TRBV6-2 or TRBV6-3 with TRBJ2-3, with a tentative D call TRBD2 (5 bases). This CDR3 has 11 residues. The V end lost 2 bases, the J end lost 8 bases, and 5 bases lay between the germline ends. Per germline, CDR1 MNHEY and CDR2 SVGEGT. The CDR3 DNA reads as TGTGCCAGCAGTTACGGACTTACGCAGTATTTT. It translates to CASSYGLTQYF.

This clone was detected once. This chain links TRBV13 with TRBJ1-1; weak D call: TRBD1 (5 bases). The V end lost 3 bases, the J end lost 0 bases, and 11 bases lay between the germline ends. In germline, CDR1 is PRHDT, CDR2 FYEKMQ (reference sequence). The CDR3 length is 15 residues. DNA for the CDR3: TGTGCCAGCAGCTTGTTAAGGGGCCTGAACACTGAAGCTTTCTTT. Its translation: CASSLLRGLNTEAFF.

This clone was detected only a few times. The chain employs TRBV2 and TRBJ2-7, with D unresolved. Germline V gene data show CDR1 as SNHLY and CDR2 as FYNNEI. V lost 6 bases and J 4 bases, leaving 4 bases between the germline ends. The CDR3 consists of 10 residues. The CDR3 reads CASRRYEQYF. The CDR3 nucleotides are TGTGCCAGCAGGAGGTACGAGCAGTACTTC.

The genes are TRBV5-1 and TRBJ2-1, with no clear D. CDR3 length equals 15 residues. V lost 0 bases, J lost 0 bases, and 7 bases lay in between. In germline, CDR1 is SGHRS, CDR2 YFSETQ. The CDR3 loop reads CASSLGHASYNEQFF. CDR3 nucleotides: TGCGCCAGCAGCTTGGGACACGCCTCCTACAATGAGCAGTTCTTC.

The V call is TRBV27, the J call TRBJ1-1; D gene uncertain. The CDR3 extends over 14 amino acids. Germline values: CDR1 MNHEY, CDR2 SMNVEV (reference sequence). V lost 4 bases, J lost 5 bases, and 14 bases lay in between. In DNA form, the CDR3 reads TGTGCCAGCAGTTCGGCCGCGGGAATGACTGAAGCTTTCTTT. It specifies CASSSAAGMTEAFF.

V usage is TRBV2 and J usage is TRBJ1-4; no clear D. This CDR3 is 14 amino acids long. Germline V gene data show CDR1 as SNHLY and CDR2 as FYNNEI. V was cut by 6 bases and J by 0 bases, with 8 bases left in between. The CDR3 DNA sequence: TGTGCCAGCAGCCACATCTCAACTAATGAAAAACTGTTTTTT. Encoded protein: CASSHISTNEKLFF.

The V call is TRBV7-9, the J call TRBJ2-3; 9 bases align to TRBD2. Germline V lookup: CDR1 SEHNR, CDR2 FQNEAQ (reference sequence). The CDR3 runs to 15 residues. The J segment lost 6 bases and the V segment lost 5 bases, leaving 9 bases of the junction unmatched. CDR3 DNA sequence: TGTGCCAGCAGCGACGGGGGACTAGCTTGGGATACGCAGTATTTT. Its protein is CASSDGGLAWDTQYF.

The rearrangement joins TRBV7-9 to TRBJ2-2; D may correspond to TRBD1 or TRBD2 (5 bases each). The CDR3 has 15 amino acids. Per the germline V gene, CDR1 is SEHNR and CDR2 is FQNEAQ (reference sequence). V was clipped by 6 bases and J by 2 bases, with 13 bases between them. As DNA, the CDR3 is TGTGCCAGCAGTCAAGGGGACGGTAACACCGGGGAGCTGTTTTTT. It specifies CASSQGDGNTGELFF. The whole variable domain, filled in from reference TRBV7-9 and TRBJ2-2, reads DTGVSQNPRHKITKRGQNVTFRCDPISEHNRLYWYRQTLGQGPEFLTYFQNEAQLEKSRLLSDRFSAERPKGSFSTLEIQRTEQGDSAMYLCASSQGDGNTGELFFGEGSRLTVL.

This chain joins TRBV28 and TRBJ2-3; TRBD1 aligns across 7 bases. J lost 4 bases, V lost 8 bases, and 3 bases had no gene match. Per germline, CDR1 MDHEN and CDR2 SYDVKM. CDR3 size: 12 residues. Written as DNA, the CDR3 is TGTGCCAGCTGGGACAGATCAGATACGCAGTATTTT. It specifies CASWDRSDTQYF.

This clone is a singleton in its sample. This chain uses TRBV2 with TRBJ1-2; 7 bases are a match to TRBD1. Germline values: CDR1 SNHLY, CDR2 FYNNEI. The CDR3 contains 13 residues. V dropped 6 bases and J dropped 1; count of bases not matched to a gene: 2. CDR3 region: CASSDRVNYGYTF. CDR3 sequence (DNA): TGTGCCAGCAGCGACAGGGTTAACTATGGCTACACCTTC.

V usage is TRBV5-1 and J usage is TRBJ1-2, with D hard to call. The CDR3 totals 13 residues. Deletions cut 1 base from V and 3 bases from J, with 7 bases between. Germline lookup yields CDR1 SGHRS and CDR2 YFSETQ. The CDR3 DNA is TGCGCCAGCAGCTTGAGCCTAGACTATGGCTACACCTTC. It codes for CASSLSLDYGYTF.

The chain uses TRBV4-1 and TRBJ2-3; D gene unclear. The CDR3 extends over 11 amino acids. CDR1 is MGHRA and CDR2 is YSYEKL in the germline V gene. Trimming left V 6 bases short and J 2 bases short, with 3 bases between. In nucleotides, the CDR3 is TGCGCCAGCAGTTCCACAGATACGCAGTATTTT. It translates to CASSSTDTQYF.

Only one count was recorded for this clone. This chain connects TRBV19 to TRBJ1-1, with TRBD1 matching 7 bases. The CDR3 consists of 15 residues. V lost 1 base, J lost 4 bases, and 6 bases stayed unmatched. Germline V gives CDR1 LNHDA, CDR2 SQIVND (reference sequence). Here the CDR3 DNA reads TGTGCCAGTAGTATAGGACAGGGCTGGGTCACTGAAGCTTTCTTT. This sequence encodes CASSIGQGWVTEAFF.

The chain uses TRBV5-1 and TRBJ1-1; D may be TRBD1 (6 bases). CDR1 and CDR2 from the germline V gene are SGHRS and YFSETQ. V was cut by 0 bases and J by 1 base, with 13 bases left in between. The CDR3 is 16 amino acids. The CDR3 DNA reads as TGCGCCAGCAGCTTGGATGCCGGAGGGGGGAACACTGAAGCTTTCTTT. Protein: CASSLDAGGGNTEAFF.

The chain couples TRBV28 to TRBJ1-1; D not resolved. The V end was cut by 3 bases, the J end by 1 base, with 15 bases between. The CDR3 is 16 amino acids. Germline CDR1 and CDR2: MDHEN and SYDVKM. The CDR3 spells CASSFPTPAWNTEAFF. The CDR3 coding sequence is TGTGCCAGCAGTTTCCCCACCCCCGCGTGGAACACTGAAGCTTTCTTT.